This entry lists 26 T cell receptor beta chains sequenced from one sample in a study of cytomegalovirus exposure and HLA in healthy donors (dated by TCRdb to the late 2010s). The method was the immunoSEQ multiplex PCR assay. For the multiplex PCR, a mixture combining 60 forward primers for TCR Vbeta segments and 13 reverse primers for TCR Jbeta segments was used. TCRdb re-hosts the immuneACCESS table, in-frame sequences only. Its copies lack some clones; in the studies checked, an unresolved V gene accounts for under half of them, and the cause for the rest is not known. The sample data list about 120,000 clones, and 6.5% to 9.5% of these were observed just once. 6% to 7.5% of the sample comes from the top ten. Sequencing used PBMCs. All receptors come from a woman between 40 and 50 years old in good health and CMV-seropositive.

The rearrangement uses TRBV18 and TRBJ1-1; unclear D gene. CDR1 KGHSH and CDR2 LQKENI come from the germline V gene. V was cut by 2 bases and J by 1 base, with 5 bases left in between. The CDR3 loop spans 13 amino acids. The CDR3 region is CASSPVANTEAFF. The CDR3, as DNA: TGTGCCAGCTCACCAGTAGCGAACACTGAAGCTTTCTTT.

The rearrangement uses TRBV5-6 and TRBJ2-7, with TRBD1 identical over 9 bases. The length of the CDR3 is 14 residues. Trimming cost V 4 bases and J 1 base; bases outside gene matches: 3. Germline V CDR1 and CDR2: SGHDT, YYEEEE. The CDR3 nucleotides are TGTGCCAGCAGCGCAGGGACAGGGTCCTACGAGCAGTACTTC. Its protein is CASSAGTGSYEQYF.

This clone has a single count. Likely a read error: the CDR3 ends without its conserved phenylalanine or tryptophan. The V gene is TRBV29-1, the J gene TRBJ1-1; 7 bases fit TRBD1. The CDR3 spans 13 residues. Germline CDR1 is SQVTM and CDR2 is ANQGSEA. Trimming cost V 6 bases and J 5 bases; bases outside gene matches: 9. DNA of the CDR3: TGCAGCGTCGACAGGGATTCGGCTACTGAAGCTTTCGTT. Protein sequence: CSVDRDSATEAFV.

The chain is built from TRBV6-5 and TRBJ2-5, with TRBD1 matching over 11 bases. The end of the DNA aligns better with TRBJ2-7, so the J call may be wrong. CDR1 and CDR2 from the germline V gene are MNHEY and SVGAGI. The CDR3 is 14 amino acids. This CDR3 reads CASSPDRGRGEQYF. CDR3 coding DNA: TGTGCCAGCAGTCCGGACAGGGGGCGAGGCGAGCAGTACTTC.

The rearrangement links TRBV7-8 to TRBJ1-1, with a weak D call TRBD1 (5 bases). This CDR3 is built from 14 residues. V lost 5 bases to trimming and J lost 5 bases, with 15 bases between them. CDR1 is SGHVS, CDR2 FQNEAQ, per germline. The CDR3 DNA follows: TGTGCCAGCAGCGCCAACCTGGGGCGGACTGAAGCTTTCTTT. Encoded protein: CASSANLGRTEAFF.

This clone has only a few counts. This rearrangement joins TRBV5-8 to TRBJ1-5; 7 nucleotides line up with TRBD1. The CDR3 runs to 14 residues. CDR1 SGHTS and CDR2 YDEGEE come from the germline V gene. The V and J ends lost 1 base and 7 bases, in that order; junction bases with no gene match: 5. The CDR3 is CASSLSGGGQPQHF. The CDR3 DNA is TGTGCCAGCAGCTTGTCAGGGGGTGGACAGCCCCAGCATTTT. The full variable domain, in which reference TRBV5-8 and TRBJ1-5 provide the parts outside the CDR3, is EAGVTQSPTHLIKTRGQQATLRCSPISGHTSVYWYQQALGLGLQFLLWYDEGEERNRGNFPPRFSGRQFPNYSSELNVNALELEDSALYLCASSLSGGGQPQHFGDGTRLSIL.

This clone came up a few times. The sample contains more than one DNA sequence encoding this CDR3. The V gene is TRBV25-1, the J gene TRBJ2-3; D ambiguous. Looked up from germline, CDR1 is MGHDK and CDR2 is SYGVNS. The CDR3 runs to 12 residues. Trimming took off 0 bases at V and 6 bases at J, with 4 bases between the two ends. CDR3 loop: CASSEYGDTQYF. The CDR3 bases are TGTGCCAGCAGTGAATATGGCGATACGCAGTATTTT.

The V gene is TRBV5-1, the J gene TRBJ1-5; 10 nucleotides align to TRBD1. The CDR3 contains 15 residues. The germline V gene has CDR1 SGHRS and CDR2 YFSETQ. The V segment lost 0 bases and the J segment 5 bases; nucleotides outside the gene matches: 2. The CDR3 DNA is TGCGCCAGCAGCTTGGAGGGGACAGGGGATCAGCCCCAGCATTTT. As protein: CASSLEGTGDQPQHF.

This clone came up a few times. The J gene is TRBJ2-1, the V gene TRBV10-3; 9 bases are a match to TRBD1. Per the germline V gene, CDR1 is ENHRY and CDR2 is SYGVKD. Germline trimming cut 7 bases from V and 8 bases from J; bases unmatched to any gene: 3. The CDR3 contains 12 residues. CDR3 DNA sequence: TGTGCCATCACCAGGGACAGGGATGAGCAGTTCTTC. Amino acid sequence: CAITRDRDEQFF.

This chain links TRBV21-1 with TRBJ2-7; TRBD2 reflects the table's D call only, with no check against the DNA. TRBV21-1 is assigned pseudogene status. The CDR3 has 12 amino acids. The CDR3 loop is CASSKARYEQYF. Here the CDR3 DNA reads TGTGCCAGCAGCAAAGCGAGGTACGAGCAGTACTTC.

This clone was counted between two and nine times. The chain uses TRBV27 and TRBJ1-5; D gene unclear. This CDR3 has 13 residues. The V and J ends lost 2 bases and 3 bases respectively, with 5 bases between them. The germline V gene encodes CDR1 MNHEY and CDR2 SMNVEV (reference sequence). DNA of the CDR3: TGTGCCAGCAGTTTAACATACAATCAGCCCCAGCATTTT. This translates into CASSLTYNQPQHF.

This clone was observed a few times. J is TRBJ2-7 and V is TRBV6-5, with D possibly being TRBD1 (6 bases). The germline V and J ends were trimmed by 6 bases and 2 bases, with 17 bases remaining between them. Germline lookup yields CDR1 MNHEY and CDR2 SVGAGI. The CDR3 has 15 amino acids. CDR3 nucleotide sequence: TGTGCCAGCAGAACAGGGTATCTTTCGGCCTACGAGCAGTACTTC. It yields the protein CASRTGYLSAYEQYF.

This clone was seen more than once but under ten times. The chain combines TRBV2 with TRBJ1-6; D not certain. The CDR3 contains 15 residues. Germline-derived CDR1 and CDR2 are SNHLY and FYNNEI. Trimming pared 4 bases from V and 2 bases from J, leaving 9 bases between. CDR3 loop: CASSAREAYNSPLHF. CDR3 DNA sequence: TGTGCCAGCAGTGCGCGAGAGGCCTATAATTCACCCCTCCACTTT.

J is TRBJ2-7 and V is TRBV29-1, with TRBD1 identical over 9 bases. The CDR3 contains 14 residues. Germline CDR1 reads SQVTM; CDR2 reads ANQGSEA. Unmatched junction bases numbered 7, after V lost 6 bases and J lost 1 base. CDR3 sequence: CSVEVGTGSYEQYF. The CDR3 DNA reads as TGCAGCGTCGAGGTTGGGACAGGGTCCTACGAGCAGTACTTC.

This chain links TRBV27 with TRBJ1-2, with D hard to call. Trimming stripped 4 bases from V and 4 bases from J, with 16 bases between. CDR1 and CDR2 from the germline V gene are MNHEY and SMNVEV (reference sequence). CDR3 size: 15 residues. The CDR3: CASSYSPGTSYGYTF. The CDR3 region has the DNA TGTGCCAGCAGTTATTCCCCAGGAACCTCCTATGGCTACACCTTC.

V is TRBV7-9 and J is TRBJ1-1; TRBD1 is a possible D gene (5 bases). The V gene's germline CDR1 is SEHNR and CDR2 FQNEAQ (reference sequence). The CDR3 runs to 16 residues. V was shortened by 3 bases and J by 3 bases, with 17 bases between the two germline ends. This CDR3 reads CASSFRRGGRDTEAFF. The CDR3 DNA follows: TGTGCCAGCAGCTTCCGAAGGGGAGGTCGAGACACTGAAGCTTTCTTT.

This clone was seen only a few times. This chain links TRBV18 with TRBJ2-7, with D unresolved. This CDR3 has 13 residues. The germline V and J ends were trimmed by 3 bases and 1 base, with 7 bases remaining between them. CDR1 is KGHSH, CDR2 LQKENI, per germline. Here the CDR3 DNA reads TGTGCCAGCTCACCCGAGGCTTCCTACGAGCAGTACTTC. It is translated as CASSPEASYEQYF.

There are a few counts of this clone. The CDR3 DNA is TGTGCCATCCCGGGGGAGAACTATGGCTACACCTTC. It encodes CAIPGENYGYTF. The rearrangement joins TRBV28 to TRBJ1-2; TRBD1 is a possible D gene (5 bases). V dropped 10 bases and J dropped 2 bases, with 11 bases sitting between them. The CDR3 spans 12 residues. Germline V gene sequence: CDR1 MDHEN, CDR2 SYDVKM.

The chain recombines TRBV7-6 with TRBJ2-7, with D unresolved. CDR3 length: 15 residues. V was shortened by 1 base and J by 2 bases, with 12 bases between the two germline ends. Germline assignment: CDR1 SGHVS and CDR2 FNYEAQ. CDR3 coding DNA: TGTGCCAGCAGCTTAGAGCTTGGCAGGACCTACGAGCAGTACTTC. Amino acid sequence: CASSLELGRTYEQYF.

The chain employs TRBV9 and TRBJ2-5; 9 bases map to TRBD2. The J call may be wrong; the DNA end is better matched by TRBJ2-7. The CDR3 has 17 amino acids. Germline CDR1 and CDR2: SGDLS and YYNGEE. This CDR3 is CASSVARSGGDLYEQYF. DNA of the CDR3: TGTGCCAGCAGCGTAGCTCGTAGCGGGGGCGACCTCTACGAGCAGTACTTC.

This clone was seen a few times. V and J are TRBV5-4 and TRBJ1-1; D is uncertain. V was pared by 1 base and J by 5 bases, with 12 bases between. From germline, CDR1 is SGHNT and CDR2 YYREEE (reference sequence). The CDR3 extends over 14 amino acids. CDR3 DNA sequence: TGTGCCAGCAGCTTGCAGGTTAGTGGGACTGAAGCTTTCTTT. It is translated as CASSLQVSGTEAFF.

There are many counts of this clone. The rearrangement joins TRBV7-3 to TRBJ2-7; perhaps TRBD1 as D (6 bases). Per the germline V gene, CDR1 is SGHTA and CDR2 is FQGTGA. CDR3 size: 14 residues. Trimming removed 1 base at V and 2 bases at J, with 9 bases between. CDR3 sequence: CASSLIGGAYEQYF. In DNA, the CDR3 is TGTGCCAGCAGCTTAATTGGGGGCGCCTACGAGCAGTACTTC. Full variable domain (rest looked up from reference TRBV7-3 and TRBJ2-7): GAGVSQTPSNKVTEKGKYVELRCDPISGHTALYWYRQSLGQGPEFLIYFQGTGAADDSGLPNDRFFAVRPEGSVSTLKIQRTERGDSAVYLCASSLIGGAYEQYFGPGTRLTVT.

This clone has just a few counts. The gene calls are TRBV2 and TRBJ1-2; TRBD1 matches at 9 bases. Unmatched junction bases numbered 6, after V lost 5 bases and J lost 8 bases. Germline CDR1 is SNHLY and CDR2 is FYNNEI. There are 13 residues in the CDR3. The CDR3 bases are TGTGCCAGCAGTACAGGGGGCGCGGGAGGCTACACCTTC. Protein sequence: CASSTGGAGGYTF.

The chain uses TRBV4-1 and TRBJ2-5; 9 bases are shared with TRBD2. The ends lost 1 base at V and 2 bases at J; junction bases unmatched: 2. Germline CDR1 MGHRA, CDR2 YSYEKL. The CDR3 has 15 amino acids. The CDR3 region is CASSQVLAGQETQYF. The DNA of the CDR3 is TGCGCCAGCAGCCAAGTCCTAGCGGGGCAAGAGACCCAGTACTTC.

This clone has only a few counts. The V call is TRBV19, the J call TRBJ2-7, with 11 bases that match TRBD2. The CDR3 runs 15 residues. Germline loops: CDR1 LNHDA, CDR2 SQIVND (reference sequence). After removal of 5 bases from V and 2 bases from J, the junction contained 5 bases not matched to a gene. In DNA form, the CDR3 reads TGTGCCAGTAGTGAAACTAGCGGGGGCCCCTACGAGCAGTACTTC. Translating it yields CASSETSGGPYEQYF.

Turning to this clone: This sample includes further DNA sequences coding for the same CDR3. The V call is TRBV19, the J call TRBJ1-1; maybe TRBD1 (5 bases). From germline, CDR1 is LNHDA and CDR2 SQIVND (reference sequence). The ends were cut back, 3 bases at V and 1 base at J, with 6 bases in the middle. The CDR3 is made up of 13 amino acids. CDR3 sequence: CASSITGNTEAFF. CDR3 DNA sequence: TGTGCCAGTAGTATCACAGGGAACACTGAAGCTTTCTTT.